What follows describes a single TCR beta chain. Its antigen is currently unknown. Compared with germline, one end of the junction differs, possibly owing to a read error. This sample is part of a study of T-cell reconstitution after alpha-beta-depleted transplantation in children. Study outcomes and limitations: Among T cells one year after transplant, newly produced cells accounted for most counts and diversity.

Unique molecular identifiers were used to barcode this TCRbeta library. In TCRdb, the PCR reads were re-called with MiXCR into one record per CDR3 protein. The data contain around 420,000 distinct CDR3 sequences, about a sixth of them singletons. The CDR3 is 13 residues long. Germline CDR1 is DFQATT and CDR2 is SNEGSKA (reference sequence). The receptor's source is a boy under three years old who had a stem cell transplant for Wiskott-Aldrich syndrome, so the T cells may come from the graft donor. The V call is TRBV20-1, the J call TRBJ2-2; a weak D match, TRBD2 (5 bases). This sample comprised PBMCs, mostly from graft donor cells, obtained 360 days after TCRalphabeta/CD19-depleted stem cell transplant. The CDR3 DNA reads TGCAGTGCTAGGCGGCCGAACACCGGGGAACTGTTTTTT. The encoded protein is CSARRPNTGELFF.